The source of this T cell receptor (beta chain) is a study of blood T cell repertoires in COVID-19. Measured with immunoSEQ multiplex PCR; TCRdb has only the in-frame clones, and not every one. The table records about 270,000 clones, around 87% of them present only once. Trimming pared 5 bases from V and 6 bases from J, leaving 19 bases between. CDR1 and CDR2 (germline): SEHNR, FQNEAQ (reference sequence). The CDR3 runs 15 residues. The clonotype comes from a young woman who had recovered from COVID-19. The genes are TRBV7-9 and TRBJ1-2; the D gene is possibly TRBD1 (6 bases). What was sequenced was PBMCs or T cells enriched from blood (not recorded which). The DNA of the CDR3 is TGTGCCAGCAGCCACTCCCGGGGGGCGGGAAATGGCTACACCTTC. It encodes CASSHSRGAGNGYTF.